This entry is about one T cell receptor beta chain. Trimming at V came to 5 bases and at J to 5 bases, leaving 9 bases not matched to a gene. This CDR3 contains 15 residues. The V gene's germline CDR1 is MDHEN and CDR2 SYDVKM. The sample belongs to a study of T cell responses to AZD1222 COVID-19 vaccine. Measured with immunoSEQ multiplex PCR; TCRdb has only the in-frame clones, and not every one. This table has 100,000 to 110,000 clones, more than 75% appearing once. The source is an adult in good health. Sequenced here: peripheral blood, sampled on day 0 of AZD1222 vaccination. The J gene is TRBJ1-5, the V gene TRBV28; 7 bases agree with TRBD1. The CDR3 nucleotides are TGTGCCAGCAGTCAACAGGGGTTTGGTGATCAGCCCCAGCATTTT. The encoded protein is CASSQQGFGDQPQHF.